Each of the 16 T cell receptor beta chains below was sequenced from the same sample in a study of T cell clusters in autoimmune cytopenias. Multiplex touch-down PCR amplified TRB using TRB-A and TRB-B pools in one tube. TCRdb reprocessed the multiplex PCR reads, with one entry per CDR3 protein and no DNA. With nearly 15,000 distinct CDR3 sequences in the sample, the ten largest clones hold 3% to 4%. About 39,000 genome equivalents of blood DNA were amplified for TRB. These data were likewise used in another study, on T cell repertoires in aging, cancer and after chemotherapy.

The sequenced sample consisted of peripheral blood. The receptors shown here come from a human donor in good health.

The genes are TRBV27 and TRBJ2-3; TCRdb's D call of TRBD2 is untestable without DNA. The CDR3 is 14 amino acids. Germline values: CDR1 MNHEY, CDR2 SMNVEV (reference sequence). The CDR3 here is CASSRGLDPDTQYF.

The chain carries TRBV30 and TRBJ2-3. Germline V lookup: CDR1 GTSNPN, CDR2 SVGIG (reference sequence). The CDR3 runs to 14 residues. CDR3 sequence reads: CAWRSGTHTDTQYF.

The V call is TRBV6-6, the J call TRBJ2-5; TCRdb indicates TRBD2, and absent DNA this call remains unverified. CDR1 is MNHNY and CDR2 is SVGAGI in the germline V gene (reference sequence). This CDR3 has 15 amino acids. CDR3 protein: CASSETSGRRETQYF.

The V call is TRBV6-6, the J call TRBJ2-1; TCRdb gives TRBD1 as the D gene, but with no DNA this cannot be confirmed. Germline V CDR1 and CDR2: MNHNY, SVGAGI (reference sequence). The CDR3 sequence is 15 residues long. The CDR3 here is CASAPRTWGTNEQFF.

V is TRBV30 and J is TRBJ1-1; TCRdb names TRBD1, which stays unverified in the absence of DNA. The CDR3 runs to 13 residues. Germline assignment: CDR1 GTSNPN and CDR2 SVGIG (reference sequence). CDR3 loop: CAWMTGANTEAFF.

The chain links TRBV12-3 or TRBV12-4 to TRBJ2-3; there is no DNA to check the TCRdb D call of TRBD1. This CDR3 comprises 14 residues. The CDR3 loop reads CASSLEGGGNTQYF.

The CDR3 sequence is CASSPYVGVGDGYTF. The chain combines TRBV5-5 with TRBJ1-2. The CDR3 spans 15 residues. Germline lookup yields CDR1 SGHKS and CDR2 YYEKEE (reference sequence).

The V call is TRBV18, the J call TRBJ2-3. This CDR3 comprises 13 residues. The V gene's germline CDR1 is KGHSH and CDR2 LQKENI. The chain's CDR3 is CASSPPGVDTQYF.

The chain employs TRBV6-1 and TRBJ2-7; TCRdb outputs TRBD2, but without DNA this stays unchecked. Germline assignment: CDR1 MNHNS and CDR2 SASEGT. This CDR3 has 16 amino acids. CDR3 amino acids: CASSEAWLAGGYEQYF.

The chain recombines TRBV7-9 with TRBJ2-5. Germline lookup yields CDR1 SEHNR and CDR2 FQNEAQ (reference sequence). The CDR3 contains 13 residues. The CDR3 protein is CASSITRRETQYF.

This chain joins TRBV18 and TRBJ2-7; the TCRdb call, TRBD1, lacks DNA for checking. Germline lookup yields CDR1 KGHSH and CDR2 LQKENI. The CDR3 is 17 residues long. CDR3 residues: CASTGVRGGQSPTTQYF.

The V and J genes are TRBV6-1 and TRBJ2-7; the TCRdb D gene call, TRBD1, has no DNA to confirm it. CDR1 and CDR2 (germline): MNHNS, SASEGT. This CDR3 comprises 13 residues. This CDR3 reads CASSETGTYEQYF.

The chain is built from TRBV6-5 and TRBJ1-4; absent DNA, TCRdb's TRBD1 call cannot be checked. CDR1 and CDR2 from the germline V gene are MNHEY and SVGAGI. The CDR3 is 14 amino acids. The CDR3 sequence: CASKSTGNNEKLFF.

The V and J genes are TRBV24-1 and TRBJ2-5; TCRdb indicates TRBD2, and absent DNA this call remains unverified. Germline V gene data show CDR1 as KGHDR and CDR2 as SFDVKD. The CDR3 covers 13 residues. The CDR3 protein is CATRGSGVETQYF.

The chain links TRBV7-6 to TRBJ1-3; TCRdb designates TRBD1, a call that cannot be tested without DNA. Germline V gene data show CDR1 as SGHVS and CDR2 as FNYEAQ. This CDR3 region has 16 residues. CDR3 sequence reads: CASSSGQGRSGNTIYF.

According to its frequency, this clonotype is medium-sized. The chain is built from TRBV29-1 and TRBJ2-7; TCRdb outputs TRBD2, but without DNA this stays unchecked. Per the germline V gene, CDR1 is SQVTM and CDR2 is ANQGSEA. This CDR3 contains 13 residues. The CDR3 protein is CSVEESGRLEQYF.